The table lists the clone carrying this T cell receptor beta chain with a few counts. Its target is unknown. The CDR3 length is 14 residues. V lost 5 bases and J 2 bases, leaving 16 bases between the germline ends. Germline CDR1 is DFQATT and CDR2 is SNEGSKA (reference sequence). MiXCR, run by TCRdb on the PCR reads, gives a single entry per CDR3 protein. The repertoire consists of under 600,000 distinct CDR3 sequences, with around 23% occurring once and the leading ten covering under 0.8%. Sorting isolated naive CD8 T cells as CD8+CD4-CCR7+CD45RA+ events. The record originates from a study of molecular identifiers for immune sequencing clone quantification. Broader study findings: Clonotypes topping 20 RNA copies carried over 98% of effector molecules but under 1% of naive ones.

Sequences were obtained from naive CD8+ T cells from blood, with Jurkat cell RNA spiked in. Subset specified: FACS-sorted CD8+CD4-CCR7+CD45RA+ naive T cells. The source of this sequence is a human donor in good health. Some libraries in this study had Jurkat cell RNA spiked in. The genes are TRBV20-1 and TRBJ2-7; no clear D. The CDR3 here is CSAVRPTRPYEQYF. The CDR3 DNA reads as TGCAGTGCTGTCAGGCCAACGAGGCCCTACGAGCAGTACTTC.